This is a list of T cell receptor beta chains from one sample in a study of blood T cell repertoires in COVID-19. Here immunoSEQ multiplex PCR was the method, and the copy in TCRdb shows in-frame clones only, minus some. The sample has about 73,000 clones; about 80% are singletons. Sequencing was carried out using peripheral blood. These TCRs come from a human donor in a cohort sampled during active COVID-19. The CDR3 runs from the conserved cysteine through the conserved F or W. D genes are given only for firm matches. A clone size is listed for some rows: how often the clone was seen (once, few, many), or a class if it is expanded.

TRBV6-6	once	TRBD2	TRBJ2-5	CATSRAAGGHQETQYF	TGTGCCACCTCCCGGGCCGCGGGGGGCCACCAAGAGACCCAGTACTTC
TRBV6-6	-	TRBD1	TRBJ1-4	CASHRGPGEKLFF	TGTGCCAGCCACAGGGGGCCGGGTGAAAAACTGTTTTTT
TRBV11-2	-	TRBD2	TRBJ2-1	CASRRGSGVYEQFF	TGTGCCAGCAGGAGAGGTAGCGGGGTCTATGAGCAGTTCTTC
TRBV5-1	few	TRBD1	TRBJ2-4	CASGTGGIQYF	TGCGCCAGTGGGACAGGGGGAATTCAGTACTTC
TRBV19	-	TRBD1	TRBJ2-1	CASSRTGSSYNEQFF	TGTGCCAGTAGCCGGACAGGGAGCTCCTACAATGAGCAGTTCTTC
TRBV19	many	-	TRBJ1-2	CASSPGMGRGNYGYTF	TGTGCCAGTAGCCCCGGAATGGGCAGGGGTAACTATGGCTACACCTTC
TRBV10-3	once	TRBD1	TRBJ1-1	CAISEFPGGTEAFF	TGTGCCATCAGTGAGTTTCCAGGGGGCACTGAAGCTTTCTTT
TRBV6-5	-	-	TRBJ1-5	CASITGGSNQPQHF	TGTGCCAGCATTACCGGCGGGAGTAATCAGCCCCAGCATTTT
TRBV6-5	-	-	TRBJ2-7	CASSYPFLRVTYEQYF	TGTGCCAGCAGTTACCCTTTTCTTCGGGTGACCTACGAGCAGTACTTC
TRBV3-1/TRBV3-2	few	-	TRBJ1-5	CASSQDTGVGQPQHF	TGTGCCAGCAGCCAAGACACCGGGGTGGGTCAGCCCCAGCATTTT
TRBV5-6	-	-	TRBJ2-7	CASSLIGAPYEQYF	TGTGCCAGCAGCTTGATAGGGGCCCCCTACGAGCAGTACTTC
TRBV19	-	TRBD1	TRBJ1-2	CASRSGTGVYGYTF	TGTGCCAGTAGGTCCGGGACAGGGGTATATGGCTACACCTTC
TRBV7-9	-	-	TRBJ1-1	CASTPQTENTEAFF	TGTGCCAGCACCCCCCAGACAGAGAACACTGAAGCTTTCTTT
TRBV4-1	-	TRBD1	TRBJ1-6	CASSQEGTVNSPLHF	TGCGCCAGCAGCCAAGAGGGGACAGTAAATTCACCCCTCCACTTT
TRBV2	once	TRBD1	TRBJ1-1	CASRKTGALNTEAFF	TGTGCCAGCAGAAAGACAGGGGCATTGAACACTGAAGCTTTCTTT
TRBV5-4	-	TRBD2	TRBJ2-5	CASSLEGGETQYF	TGTGCCAGCAGCTTGGAGGGAGGGGAGACCCAGTACTTC
TRBV11-2	-	-	TRBJ1-4	CASSLKQGRNEKLFF	TGTGCCAGCAGCTTAAAGCAGGGAAGGAATGAAAAACTGTTTTTT
TRBV4-1	-	TRBD1	TRBJ1-1	CASSQRDRGAQNTEAFF	TGCGCCAGCAGCCAGAGGGACAGGGGGGCTCAGAACACTGAAGCTTTCTTT
TRBV3-1/TRBV3-2	-	-	TRBJ2-5	CASSQESRETQYF	TGTGCCAGCAGCCAAGAATCTCGAGAGACCCAGTACTTC
TRBV6-6	-	-	TRBJ1-4	CASLQPGGREKLFF	TGTGCCAGCCTACAACCCGGGGGGAGAGAAAAACTGTTTTTT
TRBV27	once	-	TRBJ2-7	CASSFGQGWAEQYF	TGTGCCAGCAGTTTCGGGCAGGGGTGGGCCGAGCAGTACTTC
TRBV5-1	-	TRBD2	TRBJ2-5	CASSLTGGLETQYF	TGCGCCAGCAGCTTGACGGGGGGGCTAGAGACCCAGTACTTC
TRBV28	-	TRBD1	TRBJ2-7	CASSDRGLSYEQYF	TGTGCCAGCAGCGACAGGGGGCTGTCCTACGAGCAGTACTTC
TRBV24-1	-	-	TRBJ1-5	CATKKFSPYSRRGWNQPQHF	TGTGCCACCAAAAAATTTTCGCCCTATAGCCGGCGGGGTTGGAATCAGCCCCAGCATTTT
TRBV5-5	few	-	TRBJ1-2	CASSLLSVLNYGYTF	TGTGCCAGCAGCTTGCTTTCGGTTCTTAACTATGGCTACACCTTC
TRBV5-1	-	TRBD1	TRBJ1-5	CASSLGGRGQPQHF	TGCGCCAGCAGCTTAGGGGGCCGGGGACAGCCCCAGCATTTT
TRBV5-4	-	TRBD2	TRBJ2-7	CASSSAGGSYEQYF	TGTGCCAGCAGCTCAGCGGGGGGCTCCTACGAGCAGTACTTC
TRBV6-5	-	-	TRBJ2-3	CASSPGHSADTQYF	TGTGCCAGCAGTCCGGGACACAGCGCAGATACGCAGTATTTT
TRBV4-3	-	-	TRBJ1-3	CASSQDPGTGNTIYF	TGCGCCAGCAGCCAAGATCCGGGAACCGGAAACACCATATATTTT
TRBV5-1	few	TRBD1	TRBJ1-1	CASSLGTGSTEAFF	TGCGCCAGCAGCTTGGGGACAGGGTCCACTGAAGCTTTCTTT
TRBV2	once	-	TRBJ2-7	CASRRGASYEQYF	TGTGCCAGCAGACGGGGAGCAAGCTACGAGCAGTACTTC
TRBV4-2	-	TRBD1	TRBJ2-3	CASSQDLNRGLVTDTQYF	TGTGCCAGCAGCCAAGATCTAAACAGGGGGCTGGTCACAGATACGCAGTATTTT
TRBV4-3	-	TRBD1	TRBJ1-4	CASSQGKNLRGSNEKLFF	TGCGCCAGCAGCCAAGGGAAAAATCTCAGGGGGTCTAATGAAAAACTGTTTTTT
TRBV4-1	-	-	TRBJ2-7	CASSQGGGGTTYEQYF	TGCGCCAGCAGCCAAGGGGGTGGAGGAACTACCTACGAGCAGTACTTC
TRBV6-4	-	TRBD1	TRBJ1-1	CASSDGTVGEAFF	TGTGCCAGCAGTGACGGGACAGTAGGAGAAGCTTTCTTT
TRBV19	-	-	TRBJ1-3	CASSTDRNTIYF	TGTGCCAGTAGTACGGACAGAAACACCATATATTTT
TRBV9	-	-	TRBJ2-1	CASSPPRSSYNEQFF	TGTGCCAGCAGCCCACCTAGGAGCTCCTACAATGAGCAGTTCTTC